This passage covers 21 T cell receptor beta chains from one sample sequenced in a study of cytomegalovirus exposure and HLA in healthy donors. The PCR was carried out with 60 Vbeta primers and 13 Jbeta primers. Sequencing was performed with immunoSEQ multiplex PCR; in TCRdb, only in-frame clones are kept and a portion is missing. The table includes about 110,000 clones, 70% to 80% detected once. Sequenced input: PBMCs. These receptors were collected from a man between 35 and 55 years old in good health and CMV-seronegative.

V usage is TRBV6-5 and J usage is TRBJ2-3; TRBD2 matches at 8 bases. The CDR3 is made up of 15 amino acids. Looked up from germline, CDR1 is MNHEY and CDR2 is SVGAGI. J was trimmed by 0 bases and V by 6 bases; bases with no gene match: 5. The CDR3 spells CASRRSGGSTDTQYF. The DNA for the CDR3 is TGTGCCAGCAGGAGGAGCGGGGGAAGCACAGATACGCAGTATTTT.

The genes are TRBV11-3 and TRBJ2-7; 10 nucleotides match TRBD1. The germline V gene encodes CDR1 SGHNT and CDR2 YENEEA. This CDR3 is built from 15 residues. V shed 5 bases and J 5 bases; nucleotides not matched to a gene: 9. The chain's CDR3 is CASSARGTGVDEQYF. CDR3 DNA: TGTGCCAGCAGCGCCCGTGGGACAGGGGTTGACGAGCAGTACTTC.

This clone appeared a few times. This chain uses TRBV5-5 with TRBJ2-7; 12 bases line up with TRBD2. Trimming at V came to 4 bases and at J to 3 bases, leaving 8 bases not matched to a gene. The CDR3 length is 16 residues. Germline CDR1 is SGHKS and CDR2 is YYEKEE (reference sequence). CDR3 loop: CASSQGLTSGSYEQYF. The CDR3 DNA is TGTGCCAGCAGCCAAGGACTGACTAGCGGGAGCTACGAGCAGTACTTC.

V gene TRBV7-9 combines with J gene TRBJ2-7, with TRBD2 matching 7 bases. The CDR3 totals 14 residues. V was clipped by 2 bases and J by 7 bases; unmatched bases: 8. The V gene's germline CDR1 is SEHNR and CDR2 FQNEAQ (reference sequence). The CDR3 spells CASSLRSGTGEQYF. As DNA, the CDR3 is TGTGCCAGCAGCTTACGGAGCGGGACGGGGGAGCAGTACTTC.

CDR3 nucleotides: TGTGCCAGCAGCCGACAGAGCCTTGCAACTAATGAAAAACTGTTTTTT. Its protein product is CASSRQSLATNEKLFF. This sequence joins TRBV7-4 and TRBJ1-4; D possibly corresponds to TRBD1 (5 bases). The germline V gene encodes CDR1 SGHVT and CDR2 SQSDAQ. The V and J ends lost 5 bases and 0 bases respectively, with 13 bases between them. CDR3 length: 16 residues.

CDR3 sequence: CASSLVAGKGYTF. The CDR3 DNA follows: TGTGCCAGCAGCTTAGTGGCAGGGAAGGGCTACACCTTC. The J gene is TRBJ1-2, the V gene TRBV7-9, with D possibly matching TRBD1 (5 bases). This CDR3 is 13 amino acids long. Germline V gene lookup returns CDR1 SEHNR and CDR2 FQNEAQ (reference sequence). Between the trimmed V and J ends, which lost 1 base and 8 bases, there was a span of 11 bases. The full variable domain, in which reference TRBV7-9 and TRBJ1-2 provide the parts outside the CDR3, is DTGVSQNPRHKITKRGQNVTFRCDPISEHNRLYWYRQTLGQGPEFLTYFQNEAQLEKSRLLSDRFSAERPKGSFSTLEIQRTEQGDSAMYLCASSLVAGKGYTFGSGTRLTVV.

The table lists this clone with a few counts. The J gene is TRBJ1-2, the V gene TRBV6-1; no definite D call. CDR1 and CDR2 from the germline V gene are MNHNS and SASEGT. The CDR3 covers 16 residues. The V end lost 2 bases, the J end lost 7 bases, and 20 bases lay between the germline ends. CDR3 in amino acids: CASSETLQVRAGGYTF. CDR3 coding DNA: TGTGCCAGCAGTGAAACTTTGCAGGTCCGTGCGGGTGGCTACACCTTC.

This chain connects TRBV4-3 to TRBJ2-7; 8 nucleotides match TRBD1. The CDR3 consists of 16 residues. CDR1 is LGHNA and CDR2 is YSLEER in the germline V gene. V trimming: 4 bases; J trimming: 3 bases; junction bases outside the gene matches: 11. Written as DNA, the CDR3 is TGCGCCAGCAGCCCTGGGTTTCTAGACAGGGGCTACGAGCAGTACTTC. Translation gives CASSPGFLDRGYEQYF.

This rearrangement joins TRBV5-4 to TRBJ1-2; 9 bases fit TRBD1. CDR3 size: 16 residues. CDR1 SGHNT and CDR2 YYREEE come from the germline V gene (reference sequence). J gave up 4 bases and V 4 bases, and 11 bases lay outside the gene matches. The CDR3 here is CASSTTGTGWAYGYTF. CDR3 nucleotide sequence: TGTGCCAGCAGCACAACCGGGACAGGGTGGGCCTATGGCTACACCTTC. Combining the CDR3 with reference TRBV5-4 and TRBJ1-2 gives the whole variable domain ETGVTQSPTHLIKTRGQQVTLRCSSQSGHNTVSWYQQALGQGPQFIFQYYREEENGRGNFPPRFSGLQFPNYSSELNVNALELDDSALYLCASSTTGTGWAYGYTFGSGTRLTVV.

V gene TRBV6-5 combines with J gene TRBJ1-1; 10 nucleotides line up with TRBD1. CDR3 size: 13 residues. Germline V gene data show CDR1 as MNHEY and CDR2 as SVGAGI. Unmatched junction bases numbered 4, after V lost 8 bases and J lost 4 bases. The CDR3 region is CASRDRGFTEAFF. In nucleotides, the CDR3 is TGTGCCAGCCGGGACAGGGGTTTCACTGAAGCTTTCTTT.

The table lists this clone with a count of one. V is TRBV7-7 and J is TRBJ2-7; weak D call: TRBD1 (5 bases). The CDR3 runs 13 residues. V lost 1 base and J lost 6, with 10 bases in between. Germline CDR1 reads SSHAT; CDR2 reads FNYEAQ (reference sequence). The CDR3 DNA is TGTGCCAGCAGCTTAGGGGCAGGGCGCGAGCAGTACTTC. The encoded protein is CASSLGAGREQYF.

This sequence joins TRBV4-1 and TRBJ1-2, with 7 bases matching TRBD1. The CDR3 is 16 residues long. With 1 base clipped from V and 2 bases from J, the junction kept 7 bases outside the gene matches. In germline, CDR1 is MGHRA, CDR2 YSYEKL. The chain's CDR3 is CASSQVPLTGNYGYTF. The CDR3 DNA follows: TGCGCCAGCAGCCAAGTCCCCTTGACAGGGAACTATGGCTACACCTTC.

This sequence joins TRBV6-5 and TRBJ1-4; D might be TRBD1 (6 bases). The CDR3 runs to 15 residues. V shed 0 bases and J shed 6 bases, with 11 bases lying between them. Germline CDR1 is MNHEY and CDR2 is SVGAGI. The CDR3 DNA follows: TGTGCCAGCAGTTACTCGATCCACAGGGATGAAAAACTGTTTTTT. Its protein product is CASSYSIHRDEKLFF.

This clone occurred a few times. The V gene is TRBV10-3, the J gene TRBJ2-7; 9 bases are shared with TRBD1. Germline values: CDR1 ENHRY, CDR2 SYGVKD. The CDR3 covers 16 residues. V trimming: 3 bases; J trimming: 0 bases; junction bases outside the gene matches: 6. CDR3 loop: CAISDPGTGSSYEQYF. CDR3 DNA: TGTGCCATCAGTGACCCCGGGACAGGGAGCTCCTACGAGCAGTACTTC.

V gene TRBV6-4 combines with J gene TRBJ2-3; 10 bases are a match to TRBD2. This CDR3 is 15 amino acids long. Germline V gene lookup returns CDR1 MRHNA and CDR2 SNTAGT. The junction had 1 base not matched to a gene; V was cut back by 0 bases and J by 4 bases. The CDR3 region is CASSDSAGGPDTQYF. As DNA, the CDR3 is TGTGCCAGCAGTGACTCAGCGGGGGGGCCAGATACGCAGTATTTT.

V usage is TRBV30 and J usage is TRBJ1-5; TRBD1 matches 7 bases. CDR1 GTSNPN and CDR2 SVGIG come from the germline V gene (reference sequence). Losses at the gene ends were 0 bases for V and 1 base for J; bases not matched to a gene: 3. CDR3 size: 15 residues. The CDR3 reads CAWSVKGGSNQPQHF. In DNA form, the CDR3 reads TGTGCCTGGAGTGTAAAAGGGGGCAGCAATCAGCCCCAGCATTTT.

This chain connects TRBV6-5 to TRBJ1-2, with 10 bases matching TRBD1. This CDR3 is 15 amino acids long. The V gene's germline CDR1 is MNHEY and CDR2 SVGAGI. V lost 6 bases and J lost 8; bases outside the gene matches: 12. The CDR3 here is CASSPTMGQGRGYTF. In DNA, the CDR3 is TGTGCCAGCAGCCCGACGATGGGACAGGGGCGGGGCTACACCTTC.

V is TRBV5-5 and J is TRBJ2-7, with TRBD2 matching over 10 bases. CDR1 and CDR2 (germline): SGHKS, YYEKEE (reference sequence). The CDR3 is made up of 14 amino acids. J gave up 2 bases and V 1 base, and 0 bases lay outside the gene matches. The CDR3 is CASSLTSGAYEQYF. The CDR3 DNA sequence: TGTGCCAGCAGCTTGACTAGCGGGGCCTACGAGCAGTACTTC.

The CDR3: CATASPLNSQETQYF. The CDR3 coding sequence is TGTGCCACCGCAAGCCCTCTGAATAGCCAAGAGACCCAGTACTTC. This chain joins TRBV6-1 and TRBJ2-5; D gene uncertain. In germline, CDR1 is MNHNS, CDR2 SASEGT. V lost 10 bases and J lost 1, with 19 bases in between. The CDR3 length is 15 residues.

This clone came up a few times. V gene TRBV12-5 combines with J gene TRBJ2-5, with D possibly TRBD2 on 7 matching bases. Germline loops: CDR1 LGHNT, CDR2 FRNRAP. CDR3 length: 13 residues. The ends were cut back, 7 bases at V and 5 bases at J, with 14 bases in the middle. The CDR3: CASAGGRVETQYF. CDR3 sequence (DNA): TGTGCTAGTGCCGGGGGGCGGGTGGAGACCCAGTACTTC.

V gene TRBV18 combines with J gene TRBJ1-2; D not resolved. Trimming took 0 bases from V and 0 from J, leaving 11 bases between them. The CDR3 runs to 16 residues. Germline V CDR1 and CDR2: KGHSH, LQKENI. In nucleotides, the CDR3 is TGTGCCAGCTCACCACCCGCCCTGGTAGCTAACTATGGCTACACCTTC. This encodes CASSPPALVANYGYTF.